This T cell receptor (beta chain) stems from a study of T-cell reconstitution after alpha-beta-depleted transplantation in children. Study-level findings and limits: About two months after transplant, alpha-beta T cells reportedly came from several hundred expanded graft clones.

V lost 0 bases to trimming and J lost 3 bases; unmatched junction nucleotides: 24. This CDR3 region has 24 residues. Per germline, CDR1 SGHDN and CDR2 FVKESK. Molecular barcoding with unique molecular identifiers was used for the TCRbeta library. MiXCR, run by TCRdb on the PCR reads, gives a single entry per CDR3 protein. This table holds more than 200,000 distinct CDR3 sequences, 20% to 30% found once. In regard to this clonotype: Its matching antigen is unknown.

The rearrangement joins TRBV14 to TRBJ2-2, with 11 nucleotides matching TRBD2. Sequencing used PBMCs, mostly from graft donor cells, obtained 360 days after TCRalphabeta/CD19-depleted stem cell transplant. The TCR was taken from a female patient aged 2-9 years who had a stem cell transplant for congenital amegakaryocytic thrombocytopenia, so the T cells may come from the graft donor. CDR3 DNA: TGTGCCAGCAGCCAAGATTCCGGCTGGTCCGGGACTAGCGGTTCTCGGGGGGACACCGGGGAGCTGTTTTTT. Its protein product is CASSQDSGWSGTSGSRGDTGELFF.